The clone carrying this TCR beta chain was seen a few times. The antigen remains undetermined. The data were taken from a study of response to subunit inactivated influenza vaccine. Study results and limitations: Each seasonal flu vaccination may recruit only limited new T cells, authors suggested.

The CDR3 is 16 residues long. Germline CDR1 reads LNHNV; CDR2 reads YYDKDF (reference sequence). Trimming at V came to 0 bases and at J to 5 bases, leaving 5 bases not matched to a gene. TCRdb used MiXCR to reprocess the RT-PCR reads, holding one entry per CDR3 protein. The sample yields 550,000 to 800,000 distinct CDR3 sequences, approximately 14% seen once. The input for sequencing was PBMCs from blood, taken 14 to 15 days before vaccination. The V call is TRBV15, the J call TRBJ2-2; TRBD1 agrees at 8 bases. The TCR sequence derives from a man aged 50 to 59 who received an inactivated influenza vaccine. The CDR3 loop reads CATSRDMTGVTGELFF. The CDR3 DNA reads as TGTGCCACCAGCAGAGATATGACAGGGGTTACCGGGGAGCTGTTTTTT.